This TCR beta chain was captured in a study of early T cells in non-severe SARS-CoV-2 infection. Study as a whole: Sequencing of unsorted whole blood was done on bulk RNA, leaving chains unpaired. Study results and limitations: A preference for anti-spike CD8 responses marked VDJdb matching, which missed private and CD4 specificities.

This clonotype was detected only once. The antigen is not known. Unique molecular identifiers tagged individual cDNA molecules. TCRdb used MiXCR to reprocess the 5' RACE reads, holding one entry per CDR3 protein. This sample has 64,000 or so distinct CDR3 sequences, with around 12% found just once. The CDR3 is made up of 15 amino acids. CDR1 and CDR2 from the germline V gene are MNHEY and SMNVEV (reference sequence). Unmatched junction bases numbered 11, after V lost 8 bases and J lost 5 bases. Material: whole blood. The chain links TRBV27 to TRBJ1-1, with TRBD1 matching 10 bases. The clonotype was recovered from an adult who was a healthcare worker with PCR-confirmed SARS-CoV-2 infection or an uninfected control (not recorded which). CDR3 amino acids: CASLRRDRGWTEAFF. The CDR3 region has the DNA TGTGCCAGCCTCCGCCGGGACAGGGGATGGACTGAAGCTTTCTTT.